This is a list of T cell receptor beta chains from one sample in a study of T cell repertoires in cytomegalovirus infection. From the reads, TCRdb called clonotypes with MiXCR, one entry per CDR3 protein. The data hold some 120,000 distinct CDR3 sequences, with about 9.4% observed a single time. No antigen has been assigned to these receptors. Material: PBMCs, sequenced either directly or after in vitro stimulation (not recorded which). The receptors shown here come from a human donor in good health (CMV status not recorded). Some clones in this sample may be carry-over from other donors' samples. Both conserved end residues are part of each CDR3. Fields, in order: J gene, D gene, clone size, V gene, CDR3 DNA, CDR3 protein. A D gene is named only where the DNA matches it firmly. Clone size is stated in some rows and not others, as once, few, many or a class when expanded.

j_gene: TRBJ1-1
d_gene: .
abundance: .
v_gene: TRBV19
CDR3nt: TGTGCCAGTAGTATATCAGAGACGGGACTACGGGGCACTGAAGCTTTCTTT
CDR3aa: CASSISETGLRGTEAFF

j_gene: TRBJ2-1
d_gene: TRBD2
abundance: many
v_gene: TRBV7-2
CDR3nt: TGTGCCAGCAGCCTAAGCGGGGGGGCCTACAATGAGCAGTTCTTC
CDR3aa: CASSLSGGAYNEQFF

j_gene: TRBJ2-3
d_gene: TRBD1
abundance: many
v_gene: TRBV27
CDR3nt: TGTGCCAGCAGTTCCCAGGGGGCGCAGTATTTT
CDR3aa: CASSSQGAQYF

j_gene: TRBJ2-1
d_gene: .
abundance: many
v_gene: TRBV7-8
CDR3nt: TGTGCCAGCAGCTCCGCGACCCCCCTAGACGGCTACAATGAGCAGTTCTTC
CDR3aa: CASSSATPLDGYNEQFF

j_gene: TRBJ2-7
d_gene: TRBD2
abundance: .
v_gene: TRBV19
CDR3nt: TGTGCCAGCGCTAGCGGGAGTTACGAGCAGTACTTC
CDR3aa: CASASGSYEQYF

j_gene: TRBJ2-1
d_gene: TRBD1
abundance: few
v_gene: TRBV6-5
CDR3nt: TGTGCCAGCGCCGGGACAGGGGGGAGTCACAATGAGCAGTTCTTC
CDR3aa: CASAGTGGSHNEQFF

j_gene: TRBJ1-5
d_gene: .
abundance: many
v_gene: TRBV23-1
CDR3nt: TGCGCCAGCAGTCAAAGTCGAGGGACGGACTCAAGAGGACTCAATCAGCCCCAGCATTTT
CDR3aa: CASSQSRGTDSRGLNQPQHF

j_gene: TRBJ2-3
d_gene: .
abundance: many
v_gene: TRBV7-2
CDR3nt: TGTGCCAGCAGTGGAATGAGCACAGATACGCAGTATTTT
CDR3aa: CASSGMSTDTQYF

j_gene: TRBJ1-5
d_gene: .
abundance: many
v_gene: TRBV12-3/TRBV12-4
CDR3nt: TGTGCCAGCAGTTTCAACAGGGAGCCCCAGCATTTT
CDR3aa: CASSFNREPQHF

j_gene: TRBJ2-5
d_gene: .
abundance: few
v_gene: TRBV6-6
CDR3nt: TGTGCCAGCAGAACGGGAGAGACCCAGTACTTC
CDR3aa: CASRTGETQYF

j_gene: TRBJ1-2
d_gene: TRBD1
abundance: .
v_gene: TRBV25-1
CDR3nt: TGTGCCAGCAGTGAGTTGACAGGGATCTATGGCTACACCTTC
CDR3aa: CASSELTGIYGYTF

j_gene: TRBJ2-1
d_gene: TRBD2
abundance: few
v_gene: TRBV6-8
CDR3nt: TGTGCCAGCAGTTACTCGGGAGCGGGAGGGCAATACAATGAGCAGTTCTTC
CDR3aa: CASSYSGAGGQYNEQFF

j_gene: TRBJ1-5
d_gene: .
abundance: many
v_gene: TRBV6-1
CDR3nt: TGTGCCAGCAGCGGATTAAATCAGCCCCAGCATTTT
CDR3aa: CASSGLNQPQHF

j_gene: TRBJ2-2
d_gene: TRBD2
abundance: few
v_gene: TRBV19
CDR3nt: TGTGCCAGTAGTATGTTTGGGAGGGACACCGGGGAGCTGTTTTTT
CDR3aa: CASSMFGRDTGELFF

j_gene: TRBJ1-4
d_gene: TRBD1
abundance: .
v_gene: TRBV15
CDR3nt: TGTGCCACCCTCGACAGGGGACAAGAAAAACTGTTTTTT
CDR3aa: CATLDRGQEKLFF

j_gene: TRBJ2-1
d_gene: TRBD1
abundance: .
v_gene: TRBV15
CDR3nt: TGTGCCACCAGCAGAGATGCAGTGGGACAGGGGGCAAATGAGCAGTTCTTC
CDR3aa: CATSRDAVGQGANEQFF

j_gene: TRBJ2-3
d_gene: TRBD2
abundance: many
v_gene: TRBV9
CDR3nt: TGTGCCAGCAGCGCCGGGTGGGCAGGAGGACTAGCGGGCGACACAGATACGCAGTATTTT
CDR3aa: CASSAGWAGGLAGDTDTQYF

j_gene: TRBJ1-5
d_gene: TRBD1
abundance: .
v_gene: TRBV28
CDR3nt: TGTGCCAGCAGTCCCTGGACAGGGGGCGGTCCGGATCAGCCCCAGCATTTT
CDR3aa: CASSPWTGGGPDQPQHF

j_gene: TRBJ2-2
d_gene: .
abundance: .
v_gene: TRBV5-5
CDR3nt: TGTGCCAGCAGCTTCCCCGGGACGGGCGGGGAGCTGTTTTTT
CDR3aa: CASSFPGTGGELFF

j_gene: TRBJ2-1
d_gene: .
abundance: many
v_gene: TRBV30
CDR3nt: TGTGCCTGGTCTTTAAGCGCCTTCAATGAGCAGTTCTTC
CDR3aa: CAWSLSAFNEQFF

j_gene: TRBJ1-1
d_gene: .
abundance: few
v_gene: TRBV7-9
CDR3nt: TGTGCCAGCAGCCAGAGGGACCGGGAAGCTTTCTTT
CDR3aa: CASSQRDREAFF

j_gene: TRBJ2-7
d_gene: TRBD2
abundance: many
v_gene: TRBV4-2
CDR3nt: TGTGCCAGCAGCCAAGGACTAGCGGGAGTGTACGAGCAGTACTTC
CDR3aa: CASSQGLAGVYEQYF

j_gene: TRBJ1-1
d_gene: .
abundance: .
v_gene: TRBV6-2/TRBV6-3
CDR3nt: TGTGCCAGCAACGACGACAGCATGAACACTGAAGCTTTCTTT
CDR3aa: CASNDDSMNTEAFF

j_gene: TRBJ2-1
d_gene: .
abundance: .
v_gene: TRBV24-1
CDR3nt: TGTGCCACCAGTGACCGTACATATGTGCCAGGTGAGCAGTTCTTC
CDR3aa: CATSDRTYVPGEQFF

j_gene: TRBJ2-7
d_gene: .
abundance: few
v_gene: TRBV12-3/TRBV12-4
CDR3nt: TGTGCCAGCAGCTACGACTACTACGAGCAGTACTTC
CDR3aa: CASSYDYYEQYF

j_gene: TRBJ2-7
d_gene: .
abundance: .
v_gene: TRBV6-1
CDR3nt: TGTGCCAACAGTGTGGCAGGACACGACACCTACGAGCAGTACTTC
CDR3aa: CANSVAGHDTYEQYF

j_gene: TRBJ2-5
d_gene: .
abundance: few
v_gene: TRBV27
CDR3nt: TGTGCCAGCCGCTCAGCGGGCGCCGGGGAAGAGACCCAGTACTTC
CDR3aa: CASRSAGAGEETQYF

j_gene: TRBJ1-4
d_gene: .
abundance: many
v_gene: TRBV20-1
CDR3nt: TGCAGTGCTAGCAGGGACGGTGGAAATGAAAAACTGTTTTTT
CDR3aa: CSASRDGGNEKLFF

j_gene: TRBJ1-4
d_gene: .
abundance: many
v_gene: TRBV11-2
CDR3nt: TGTGCCAGCCATGGGAACCGCCGGCCTAATGAAAAACTGTTTTTT
CDR3aa: CASHGNRRPNEKLFF

j_gene: TRBJ1-6
d_gene: .
abundance: .
v_gene: TRBV12-3/TRBV12-4
CDR3nt: TGTGCCAGCAGTTTGGCCAGGGATAATTCACCCCTCCACTTT
CDR3aa: CASSLARDNSPLHF

j_gene: TRBJ2-5
d_gene: TRBD2
abundance: many
v_gene: TRBV7-9
CDR3nt: TGTGCCAGCAGCTCCGGGACTAGCGGCCAAGAGACCCAGTACTTC
CDR3aa: CASSSGTSGQETQYF

j_gene: TRBJ2-2
d_gene: TRBD2
abundance: few
v_gene: TRBV27
CDR3nt: TGTGCCAGCAGTTTGTCGGCTAGCGGGAACACCGGGGAGCTGTTTTTT
CDR3aa: CASSLSASGNTGELFF